The count of the clone carrying this T cell receptor beta chain is one. Generated by immunoSEQ multiplex PCR, the TCRdb table keeps only in-frame clones and is missing some. The sample lists almost 90,000 clones, roughly 94% occurring once. The sample originates from a study of technical replicates of blood from a handful of donors. The sequence was collected from a human donor in good health. Sequences were obtained from T cells isolated from PBMCs.

The CDR3 region is CASSPRGAVYQETQYF. The DNA of the CDR3 is TGCGCCAGCAGCCCGCGAGGAGCGGTGTACCAAGAGACCCAGTACTTC. The chain uses TRBV5-1 and TRBJ2-5; possibly TRBD2 for D (5 bases). Germline V gives CDR1 SGHRS, CDR2 YFSETQ. CDR3 size: 16 residues. The V and J ends lost 4 bases and 0 bases respectively, with 16 bases between them.